Presented here are 26 T cell receptor beta chains from one specimen sequenced in a study of somatic mutations in cytotoxic T cells in rheumatoid arthritis. The method was immunoSEQ multiplex PCR; TCRdb's version includes in-frame clones alone and lacks a portion of them. The table includes 15,000 to 20,000 clones, approximately 69% detected once. The sequenced sample was CD8+ T cells sorted from blood. The receptor source for this set is a man between 60 and 70 years old in good health.

The chain joins TRBV15 to TRBJ1-2, with D hard to call. This CDR3 comprises 13 residues. The germline CDR1 and CDR2 sequences are LNHNV and YYDKDF (reference sequence). V dropped 3 bases and J dropped 6 bases, with 11 bases sitting between them. The CDR3 DNA reads as TGTGCCACCAGCAGCCCCCTCAGGAATGGCTACACCTTC. Protein product: CATSSPLRNGYTF. Full variable domain (remainder filled in from reference TRBV15 and TRBJ1-2): DAMVIQNPRYQVTQFGKPVTLSCSQTLNHNVMYWYQQKSSQAPKLLFHYYDKDFNNEADTPDNFQSRRPNTSFCFLDIRSPGLGDTAMYLCATSSPLRNGYTFGSGTRLTVV.

This clone was observed a few times. The chain combines TRBV7-9 with TRBJ2-5, with 8 positions matching TRBD2. Per the germline V gene, CDR1 is SEHNR and CDR2 is FQNEAQ (reference sequence). The V and J ends lost 2 bases and 6 bases, in that order; junction bases with no gene match: 5. The CDR3 has 14 residues. The CDR3 loop reads CASSLRGGPQTQYF. The CDR3 coding sequence is TGTGCCAGCAGCTTACGCGGGGGGCCTCAGACCCAGTACTTC. Based on the CDR3 plus reference TRBV7-9 and TRBJ2-5, the full variable domain is DTGVSQNPRHKITKRGQNVTFRCDPISEHNRLYWYRQTLGQGPEFLTYFQNEAQLEKSRLLSDRFSAERPKGSFSTLEIQRTEQGDSAMYLCASSLRGGPQTQYFGPGTRLLVL.

The CDR3 sequence: CASSPDQGPYSNQPQHF. The CDR3 bases are TGTGCCAGCAGTCCCGATCAGGGGCCTTATAGCAATCAGCCCCAGCATTTT. The J gene is TRBJ1-5, the V gene TRBV27, with D perhaps matching TRBD1 (6 bases). V lost 5 bases, J lost 0 bases, and 17 bases lay in between. CDR3 length: 17 residues. Germline V gene lookup returns CDR1 MNHEY and CDR2 SMNVEV (reference sequence).

This clone was counted between two and nine times. The chain carries TRBV19 and TRBJ2-3, with D perhaps TRBD1 (6 bases). CDR1 is LNHDA, CDR2 SQIVND, per germline (reference sequence). The CDR3 sequence is 15 residues long. The V end was cut by 9 bases, the J end by 0 bases, with 16 bases between. The CDR3 DNA follows: TGTGCCAGCACACAGGACAGCCCTAGCACAGATACGCAGTATTTT. This translates into CASTQDSPSTDTQYF.

The V call is TRBV7-8, the J call TRBJ2-5; 7 bases are a match to TRBD2. The J segment lost 5 bases and the V segment lost 0 bases, leaving 6 bases of the junction unmatched. The CDR3 runs to 15 residues. Germline V gene data show CDR1 as SGHVS and CDR2 as FQNEAQ. The CDR3 protein is CASSLAGGPGETQYF. The CDR3 bases are TGTGCCAGCAGCTTAGCGGGAGGGCCGGGGGAGACCCAGTACTTC. The full variable domain, in which reference TRBV7-8 and TRBJ2-5 provide the parts outside the CDR3, is GAGVSQSPRYKVAKRGQDVALRCDPISGHVSLFWYQQALGQGPEFLTYFQNEAQLDKSGLPSDRFFAERPEGSVSTLKIQRTQQEDSAVYLCASSLAGGPGETQYFGPGTRLLVL.

The CDR3 coding sequence is TGTGCCAGCAGTAAGCCCCCGGGAAGATTAGATACGCAGTATTTT. This sequence encodes CASSKPPGRLDTQYF. The rearrangement joins TRBV2 to TRBJ2-3; D possibly corresponds to TRBD2 (5 bases). The length of the CDR3 is 15 residues. The V end lost 5 bases, the J end lost 5 bases, and 17 bases lay between the germline ends. The germline gives CDR1 SNHLY, CDR2 FYNNEI. The complete variable domain, with remaining parts taken from reference TRBV2 and TRBJ2-3, reads EPEVTQTPSHQVTQMGQEVILRCVPISNHLYFYWYRQILGQKVEFLVSFYNNEISEKSEIFDDQFSVERPDGSNFTLKIRSTKLEDSAMYFCASSKPPGRLDTQYFGPGTRLTVL.

J is TRBJ2-1 and V is TRBV6-5; 9 bases are shared with TRBD2. The CDR3 extends over 15 amino acids. The germline V gene has CDR1 MNHEY and CDR2 SVGAGI. Germline trimming cut 8 bases from V and 1 base from J; bases unmatched to any gene: 6. CDR3 amino acids: CASWDLAGSYNEQFF. The CDR3 coding sequence is TGTGCCAGCTGGGACCTAGCGGGATCCTACAATGAGCAGTTCTTC.

The chain recombines TRBV20-1 with TRBJ2-4; D unresolved. The CDR3 loop spans 11 amino acids. Trimming shortened V by 6 bases and J by 3 bases, and 6 bases separated the two germline ends. CDR1 and CDR2 (germline): DFQATT, SNEGSKA (reference sequence). CDR3 residues: CSARSKNIQYF. DNA of the CDR3: TGCAGTGCACGCAGCAAAAACATTCAGTACTTC.

J is TRBJ2-3 and V is TRBV29-1; weak D call: TRBD1 (7 bases). CDR3 length: 15 amino acids. CDR1 is SQVTM and CDR2 is ANQGSEA in the germline V gene. V was clipped by 0 bases and J by 3 bases, with 13 bases between them. The CDR3 reads CSVEDLRGETDTQYF. For the CDR3, the DNA is TGCAGCGTTGAAGATCTCAGGGGGGAAACAGATACGCAGTATTTT.

V usage is TRBV10-3 and J usage is TRBJ1-1; no definite D call. Trimming removed 5 bases from V and 1 base from J, with 14 bases in between. Germline CDR1 is ENHRY and CDR2 is SYGVKD. The CDR3 is made up of 15 amino acids. CDR3: CAISITAGGNTEAFF. In DNA, the CDR3 is TGTGCCATCAGTATTACAGCAGGTGGGAACACTGAAGCTTTCTTT.

The chain has TRBV6-5 and TRBJ2-3, with a tentative D call TRBD2 (6 bases). Per the germline V gene, CDR1 is MNHEY and CDR2 is SVGAGI. The V end was cut by 11 bases, the J end by 1 base, with 16 bases between. CDR3 length equals 14 residues. The CDR3 DNA is TGTGCCTGCGCTCGGGGGATCGGCACAGATACGCAGTATTTT. Translation gives CACARGIGTDTQYF.

This clone was found a few times. This chain joins TRBV30 and TRBJ2-3, with a weak D call TRBD2 (6 bases). The V end lost 2 bases, the J end lost 4 bases, and 7 bases lay between the germline ends. Germline loops: CDR1 GTSNPN, CDR2 SVGIG (reference sequence). The CDR3 is 12 amino acids. CDR3 in amino acids: CAWSSGPDTQYF. In DNA form, the CDR3 reads TGTGCCTGGAGTAGCGGGCCAGATACGCAGTATTTT.

This clone was detected a few times. The CDR3 DNA reads TGTGCCAGTAGTATTACAGGGGGCCTGAACACTGAAGCTTTCTTT. As protein: CASSITGGLNTEAFF. This rearrangement joins TRBV19 to TRBJ1-1; 9 nucleotides agree with TRBD1. Per the germline V gene, CDR1 is LNHDA and CDR2 is SQIVND (reference sequence). CDR3 length equals 15 residues. Unmatched junction bases numbered 2, after V lost 3 bases and J lost 0 bases.

This clone appeared a single time. The chain joins TRBV12-5 to TRBJ2-1; 9 nucleotides align to TRBD2. Germline V gene lookup returns CDR1 LGHNT and CDR2 FRNRAP. The CDR3 totals 16 residues. J was trimmed by 15 bases and V by 6 bases; bases with no gene match: 21. CDR3 in DNA: TGTGCTAGTGGCCCCTTTGCGGGGGGGCTTTTAGGGCTTTGGTTCTTC. Its protein is CASGPFAGGLLGLWFF.

V usage is TRBV5-1 and J usage is TRBJ1-1; 9 nucleotides align to TRBD1. V dropped 5 bases and J dropped 7; count of bases not matched to a gene: 12. This CDR3 is built from 15 residues. Germline lookup yields CDR1 SGHRS and CDR2 YFSETQ. Here the CDR3 reads CASSSFGQGSFEAFF. DNA for the CDR3: TGCGCCAGCAGTTCTTTCGGACAGGGGAGCTTTGAAGCTTTCTTT.

This chain joins TRBV7-9 and TRBJ2-7; 8 bases agree with TRBD1. Unmatched junction bases numbered 4, after V lost 0 bases and J lost 0 bases. CDR1 is SEHNR, CDR2 FQNEAQ, per germline (reference sequence). The CDR3 loop spans 16 amino acids. The CDR3 is CASSLARTGSSYEQYF. As DNA, the CDR3 is TGTGCCAGCAGCTTAGCTCGGACAGGGAGCTCCTACGAGCAGTACTTC.

This clone was counted between two and nine times. V gene TRBV19 combines with J gene TRBJ1-1, with a possible D match to TRBD1 (5 bases). This CDR3 has 12 residues. V lost 1 base, J lost 6 bases, and 6 bases lay in between. CDR1 and CDR2 (germline): LNHDA, SQIVND (reference sequence). CDR3 region: CASSIAGAEAFF. As DNA, the CDR3 is TGTGCCAGTAGTATAGCGGGGGCTGAAGCTTTCTTT.

This clone is a singleton in its sample. The chain uses TRBV2 and TRBJ1-6; 8 nucleotides align to TRBD1. Trimming at V came to 3 bases and at J to 10 bases, leaving 8 bases not matched to a gene. Germline CDR1 and CDR2: SNHLY and FYNNEI. The CDR3 runs to 15 residues. The CDR3 here is CASSELTGVGSPLHF. CDR3 nucleotides: TGTGCCAGCAGTGAGTTGACAGGGGTTGGGTCACCCCTCCACTTT.

This chain links TRBV5-1 with TRBJ2-5; 11 bases map to TRBD2. CDR1 SGHRS and CDR2 YFSETQ come from the germline V gene. The CDR3 length is 16 residues. V lost 4 bases, J lost 3 bases, and 8 bases stayed unmatched. Here the CDR3 DNA reads TGCGCCAGCAGCCGGCCCCGGGGACTAGCGGAAGAGACCCAGTACTTC. Protein: CASSRPRGLAEETQYF. The whole variable domain, filled in from reference TRBV5-1 and TRBJ2-5, reads KAGVTQTPRYLIKTRGQQVTLSCSPISGHRSVSWYQQTPGQGLQFLFEYFSETQRNKGNFPGRFSGRQFSNSRSEMNVSTLELGDSALYLCASSRPRGLAEETQYFGPGTRLLVL.

The V call is TRBV4-1, the J call TRBJ2-7, with D tentatively TRBD2 (5 bases). Germline V CDR1 and CDR2: MGHRA, YSYEKL. CDR3 length equals 14 residues. Between the trimmed V and J ends, which lost 3 bases and 2 bases, there was a span of 11 bases. The CDR3 nucleotides are TGCGCCAGCAGCCACCCCGGGGAAGCCTACGAGCAGTACTTC. Encoded protein: CASSHPGEAYEQYF.

The rearrangement links TRBV9 to TRBJ1-3, with 9 bases identical to TRBD1. Per germline, CDR1 SGDLS and CDR2 YYNGEE. Trimming cost V 4 bases and J 4 bases; bases outside gene matches: 6. The CDR3 loop spans 15 amino acids. CDR3 amino acids: CASSPGQGTGNTIYF. The DNA of the CDR3 is TGTGCCAGCAGCCCAGGACAGGGGACCGGAAACACCATATATTTT.

The V and J genes are TRBV4-3 and TRBJ2-5, with a tentative D call TRBD1 (5 bases). The CDR3 runs to 16 residues. CDR1 and CDR2 (germline): LGHNA, YSLEER. V lost 0 bases, J lost 0 bases, and 11 bases lay in between. In DNA, the CDR3 is TGCGCCAGCAGCCAAGAGTTGGCAGGGTACCAAGAGACCCAGTACTTC. Its translation: CASSQELAGYQETQYF.

The V and J genes are TRBV10-3 and TRBJ1-5; 9 nucleotides agree with TRBD1. This CDR3 spans 15 amino acids. Losses at the gene ends were 5 bases for V and 1 base for J; bases not matched to a gene: 3. The germline V gene has CDR1 ENHRY and CDR2 SYGVKD. CDR3 sequence: CAISWTGESNQPQHF. CDR3 DNA: TGTGCCATCAGTTGGACAGGGGAGAGCAATCAGCCCCAGCATTTT.

The J gene is TRBJ2-7, the V gene TRBV4-2; D might be TRBD2 (6 bases). Germline V gene sequence: CDR1 LGHNA, CDR2 YNFKEQ. Trimming shortened V by 5 bases and J by 5 bases, and 16 bases separated the two germline ends. This CDR3 has 14 amino acids. DNA for the CDR3: TGTGCCAGCAGCTCTGCCGGGAGCCCCCACGAGCAGTACTTC. This codes for CASSSAGSPHEQYF.

This chain uses TRBV7-9 with TRBJ1-1; no clear D. The CDR3 spans 14 residues. Germline CDR1 is SEHNR and CDR2 is FQNEAQ (reference sequence). V dropped 1 base and J dropped 3 bases, with 9 bases sitting between them. In DNA, the CDR3 is TGTGCCAGCAGCTTAGGTCCGGGATACACTGAAGCTTTCTTT. Amino acids: CASSLGPGYTEAFF.

This chain connects TRBV6-6 to TRBJ1-3, with TRBD1 identical over 7 bases. After removal of 5 bases from V and 4 bases from J, the junction contained 5 bases not matched to a gene. The CDR3 length is 14 residues. Germline lookup yields CDR1 MNHNY and CDR2 SVGAGI (reference sequence). The CDR3 region has the DNA TGTGCCAGCAGTCTAACGACAGGGGGAAACACCATATATTTT. Its translation: CASSLTTGGNTIYF.